Described below is a single T cell receptor (beta chain) sequence and its context. What it binds is not known. The CDR3 spans 12 residues. The V end lost 3 bases, the J end lost 6 bases, and 9 bases lay between the germline ends. Per germline, CDR1 PRHDT and CDR2 FYEKMQ (reference sequence). These data belong to a study of shared clonotypes between healthy human individuals. Findings of the study overall: Researchers sampled only blood; tissue repertoires likely differ. Across a handful of donors, naive CD4 shared around 5.4%, naive CD8 under 4%, memory CD4 more than 2%, memory CD8 roughly 0.37%. Represented diversity, genetic and exposure-history alike, was limited by few donors.

DNA at 150 to 200 ng, around 30,000 T cell genomes, went into sorted-subset replicate PCRs. Clones were sequenced by immunoSEQ multiplex PCR, and TCRdb holds only the in-frame ones, with some missing. The repertoire holds fewer than 3 million clones, with approximately 90% as singletons. V gene TRBV13 combines with J gene TRBJ2-7; D is ambiguous. The clonotype originates from a man aged 18 to 35 in good health. Some clones in this sample may be carry-over from other donors' samples. The sequenced sample consisted of naive CD4+ T cells from PBMCs. Subset specified: CD45RA+ positively selected. The CDR3 sequence: CASSFRVREQYF. CDR3 nucleotide sequence: TGTGCCAGCAGCTTCCGAGTACGCGAGCAGTACTTC.